This paragraph reports one T cell receptor (beta chain). It has no known antigen specificity. No per-base quality is available; no much larger clone lies one base away. Ends trimmed: V by 4 bases, J by 5 bases; bases unmatched to a gene: 9. The CDR3 spans 16 residues, from the cysteine through the phenylalanine. Just CDR3 DNA is preserved here, 48 bases in frame from base 1. From the germline V gene, CDR1 is SGHVS and CDR2 is FNYEAQ. This entry belongs to a study of T cell repertoires in cytomegalovirus infection (dated by TCRdb to the late 2010s). Concerning the study at large: Peptide stimulations targeted recently identified HLA-C-restricted CMV epitopes, whose presentation resists viral immunomodulation, together with well-studied HLA-B-restricted epitopes. Donor HLA type was relevant to the analysis, because carriage of CMV infection together with the matching HLA type was indicated by public TCR beta signatures. Overall study outcomes, separate from this receptor: The ex vivo response was dominated by HLA-C-restricted CMV-specific TCR beta clonotypes, and the single most frequent clonotype in two of eight donors was supplied by these HLA-C-restricted clonotypes. In both this cohort and an independent cohort of over 350 donors, the cumulative frequency of public TCR beta family members distinguished carriers of CMV infection plus the relevant HLA type.

The treatment or condition label corresponds to: in vitro stimulation with specific CMV peptide epitopes to enrich CMV-specific T cells. The sequencing machine was an Illumina HiSeq 1500. In TCRdb, the public reads were trimmed at Q25 with fastp and aligned with MiXCR, with productive beta chains retained. When rows share a CDR3 protein, they turn into one entry using the most common DNA and genes. Counted in this sample were 750,000 to 950,000 distinct CDR3 sequences; about 28% of them appeared once. The ten largest make up about 12% of the sample. The starting material was cultured CD8+ T cells from PBMCs, obtained from culture after CMV antigen stimulation. The V and J genes are TRBV7-6 and TRBJ2-3, with 10 middle bases fitting TRBD2. This TCR was sampled from a human donor in good health (CMV status not recorded). Some clones in this sample may be carry-over from other donors' samples. This receptor has the CDR3 CASSSQLAGDGDTQYF. The DNA is TGTGCCAGCAGCTCCCAGCTAGCGGGGGACGGAGATACGCAGTATTTT.